Reported below is one TCR beta chain. Its antigen is as yet unknown. Deep level was the assay's run setting. DNA at 200 ng, some 31,000 T cell genomes, went into sorted-subset replicate PCRs. Profiled with immunoSEQ multiplex PCR; TCRdb holds only in-frame clones, not every one. The sample contains approximately 650,000 clones, about 95% of which appear only once. After removal of 3 bases from V and 0 bases from J, the junction contained 2 bases not matched to a gene. The CDR3 has 14 amino acids. Germline CDR1 is SGHTA and CDR2 is FQGNSA. These data are taken from a study of shared clonotypes between healthy human individuals. Study observations and caveats: A few donors showed sharing of around 5.3% of naive CD4 clonotypes.

In the naive CD8 group, cells lacked CD45RO and were positively selected for CCR7, so terminally differentiated effector memory CD45RA+ cells were left out. The donor population consisted of healthy HIV-negative adults with no recent acute infections or vaccinations. The genes are TRBV7-2 and TRBJ2-7; TRBD1 matches at 7 bases. This clonotype was sampled from a woman aged 25 to 39 in good health. The specimen sequenced was naive CD8+ T cells sorted from blood. CDR3: CASSLGDSSYEQYF. In DNA, the CDR3 is TGTGCCAGCAGCTTGGGGGACAGCTCCTACGAGCAGTACTTC. Full variable domain (rest looked up from reference TRBV7-2 and TRBJ2-7): GAGVSQSPSNKVTEKGKDVELRCDPISGHTALYWYRQSLGQGLEFLIYFQGNSAPDKSGLPSDRFSAERTGGSVSTLTIQRTQQEDSAVYLCASSLGDSSYEQYFGPGTRLTVT.